The following is a T cell receptor (beta chain) sequence with its context. This record belongs to a study of CXCR3-negative and CXCR3-positive naive CD8 T cells. This CDR3 has 16 residues. CDR1 LGHNA and CDR2 YSLEER come from the germline V gene. Via 5' RACE with UMI labels, TRB cDNA libraries were prepared. TCRdb reprocessed the 5' RACE reads, with one entry per CDR3 protein and no DNA. The specimen's table records 45,000 to 75,000 distinct CDR3 sequences. The receptor was derived from a human donor in good health. Some clones in this sample may be carry-over from other donors' samples. Source material: naive CXCR3- CD8+ T cells from blood. Indicated subset: CD45RO-CCR7+CD27+CD95- naive CD8+ T cells lacking CXCR3 (TNR3-). This rearrangement joins TRBV4-3 to TRBJ2-3; no DNA is available, so the TRBD2 call from TCRdb remains unchecked. The CDR3 is CASSQNQGVGTDTQYF.